These 27 T cell receptor beta chains came from one sample sequenced in a study of OX40 agonist ivuxolimab in advanced cancers. Clones were read by immunoSEQ multiplex PCR, and TCRdb kept only the in-frame ones, dropping some. The table has around 56,000 clones, about nine tenths seen once. Specimen: CD4+ or CD8+ T cells sorted from blood, collected in a trial of the OX40 agonist ivuxolimab. The receptors derive from an adult with an advanced solid tumor such as melanoma, head and neck, liver or kidney cancer.

The gene calls are TRBV19 and TRBJ2-2; a weak D match, TRBD1 (5 bases). Between the trimmed V and J ends, which lost 10 bases and 7 bases, there was a span of 19 bases. CDR1 is LNHDA and CDR2 is SQIVND in the germline V gene (reference sequence). This CDR3 is built from 14 residues. The CDR3 region is CATQRGRGVGELFF. The CDR3 region has the DNA TGTGCCACCCAAAGGGGAAGGGGCGTCGGGGAGCTGTTTTTT. Together with reference TRBV19 and TRBJ2-2, the CDR3 gives the full variable domain: DGGITQSPKYLFRKEGQNVTLSCEQNLNHDAMYWYRQDPGQGLRLIYYSQIVNDFQKGDIAEGYSVSREKKESFPLTVTSAQKNPTAFYLCATQRGRGVGELFFGEGSRLTVL.

The genes are TRBV5-1 and TRBJ2-7; D ambiguous. Germline V lookup: CDR1 SGHRS, CDR2 YFSETQ. V was trimmed by 8 bases and J by 3 bases, leaving 15 bases between them. The CDR3 loop spans 13 amino acids. The CDR3 bases are TGCGCCAGTCGTATTTCGGAAGACTACGAGCAGTACTTC. Its translation: CASRISEDYEQYF.

The V gene is TRBV6-5, the J gene TRBJ2-3; no firm D call. The germline gives CDR1 MNHEY, CDR2 SVGAGI. This CDR3 has 15 amino acids. V was shortened by 6 bases and J by 4 bases, with 17 bases between the two germline ends. DNA for the CDR3: TGTGCCAGCAGCCCGTCCCAACTCCTGCCAGATACGCAGTATTTT. Translation gives CASSPSQLLPDTQYF.

The V call is TRBV4-3, the J call TRBJ2-1; 9 bases are shared with TRBD2. Per germline, CDR1 LGHNA and CDR2 YSLEER. This CDR3 comprises 16 residues. The junction had 9 bases not matched to a gene; V was cut back by 0 bases and J by 9 bases. CDR3 in DNA: TGCGCCAGCAGCCAAGAGGAGGGTAGCGGGAGAGGTGAGCAGTTCTTC. It translates to CASSQEEGSGRGEQFF.

The chain is built from TRBV25-1 and TRBJ2-7; possible D gene TRBD2, 5 bases. Trimming pared 7 bases from V and 9 bases from J, leaving 10 bases between. CDR1 and CDR2 (germline): MGHDK, SYGVNS. The CDR3 loop spans 10 amino acids. CDR3 in DNA: TGTGCCAGCACGAGGGCTGGGCAGTACTTC. It specifies CASTRAGQYF.

In this sample, this clone turned up once. The V call is TRBV5-1, the J call TRBJ2-4; perhaps TRBD1 as D (5 bases). Germline CDR1 reads SGHRS; CDR2 reads YFSETQ. Trimming stripped 2 bases from V and 2 bases from J, with 14 bases between. This CDR3 has 16 residues. CDR3 loop: CASSFRQGGTKNIQYF. CDR3 DNA: TGCGCCAGCAGCTTCAGGCAGGGTGGTACCAAAAACATTCAGTACTTC.

CDR3 amino acids: CASSSGGAPSNEQFF. The DNA for the CDR3 is TGTGCCAGCAGTTCCGGGGGGGCACCCTCGAATGAGCAGTTCTTC. The rearrangement links TRBV28 to TRBJ2-1, with TRBD2 matching 8 bases. J lost 7 bases, V lost 4 bases, and 9 bases had no gene match. Per the germline V gene, CDR1 is MDHEN and CDR2 is SYDVKM. The CDR3 covers 15 residues.

The chain employs TRBV18 and TRBJ2-2; D may match TRBD1 or TRBD2 (5 bases each). Trimming pared 2 bases from V and 6 bases from J, leaving 25 bases between. The CDR3 totals 19 residues. Germline assignment: CDR1 KGHSH and CDR2 LQKENI. The CDR3 bases are TGTGCCAGCTCACCATCACCGGACTTGGGGACGGATAGGTCCGGGGAGCTGTTTTTT. It is translated as CASSPSPDLGTDRSGELFF.

V and J are TRBV7-2 and TRBJ2-5; D may correspond to TRBD1 or TRBD2 (6 bases each). There are 13 residues in the CDR3. Between the trimmed V and J ends, which lost 3 bases and 5 bases, there was a span of 10 bases. Germline lookup yields CDR1 SGHTA and CDR2 FQGNSA. Here the CDR3 DNA reads TGTGCCAGCAGCTTCGGGGGCGTCGAGACCCAGTACTTC. This sequence encodes CASSFGGVETQYF. The full variable domain, with the rest looked up from reference TRBV7-2 and TRBJ2-5, is GAGVSQSPSNKVTEKGKDVELRCDPISGHTALYWYRQSLGQGLEFLIYFQGNSAPDKSGLPSDRFSAERTGGSVSTLTIQRTQQEDSAVYLCASSFGGVETQYFGPGTRLLVL.

The chain links TRBV5-8 to TRBJ1-2; D gene uncertain. V shed 4 bases and J shed 4 bases, with 11 bases lying between them. Germline CDR1 reads SGHTS; CDR2 reads YDEGEE. There are 13 residues in the CDR3. The DNA of the CDR3 is TGTGCCAGCAGCCTCCTGGGGTTCTATGGCTACACCTTC. Its translation is CASSLLGFYGYTF. The complete variable domain, with remaining parts taken from reference TRBV5-8 and TRBJ1-2, reads EAGVTQSPTHLIKTRGQQATLRCSPISGHTSVYWYQQALGLGLQFLLWYDEGEERNRGNFPPRFSGRQFPNYSSELNVNALELEDSALYLCASSLLGFYGYTFGSGTRLTVV.

The J gene is TRBJ1-1, the V gene TRBV2; D unresolved. Looked up from germline, CDR1 is SNHLY and CDR2 is FYNNEI. Between the trimmed V and J ends, which lost 8 bases and 1 base, there was a span of 5 bases. The CDR3 loop spans 11 amino acids. The CDR3 here is CASGRNTEAFF. As DNA, the CDR3 is TGTGCCAGCGGAAGGAACACTGAAGCTTTCTTT.

This chain joins TRBV5-4 and TRBJ2-2; D is perhaps TRBD2 (6 bases). The ends were cut back, 4 bases at V and 2 bases at J, with 15 bases in the middle. Germline CDR1 reads SGHNT; CDR2 reads YYREEE (reference sequence). The CDR3 is 16 amino acids. CDR3 loop: CASSLQGGVNTGELFF. The CDR3 DNA follows: TGTGCCAGCAGCCTGCAGGGAGGTGTAAACACCGGGGAGCTGTTTTTT.

The chain recombines TRBV4-3 with TRBJ2-2; D might be TRBD2 (5 bases). The CDR3 runs 14 residues. Germline loops: CDR1 LGHNA, CDR2 YSLEER. The ends were cut back, 0 bases at V and 6 bases at J, with 8 bases in the middle. The CDR3 region has the DNA TGCGCCAGCAGCCAAGATAGGAGGTCCGGGGAGCTGTTTTTT. Residues: CASSQDRRSGELFF.

The rearrangement uses TRBV6-5 and TRBJ2-4, with 11 positions matching TRBD1. The CDR3 covers 15 residues. With V trimmed by 5 bases and J by 8 bases, 8 bases remained unmatched. Germline V gene lookup returns CDR1 MNHEY and CDR2 SVGAGI. Written as DNA, the CDR3 is TGTGCCAGCAGTCCAAGCCGGGACAGGGGGTACATTCAGTACTTC. It encodes CASSPSRDRGYIQYF.

J is TRBJ1-2 and V is TRBV28; D might be TRBD1 (5 bases). The CDR3 is 12 residues long. Germline values: CDR1 MDHEN, CDR2 SYDVKM. Trimming stripped 6 bases from V and 8 bases from J, with 13 bases between. The CDR3 region is CASRGERRGYTF. CDR3 DNA sequence: TGTGCCAGCAGGGGGGAGAGACGCGGCTACACCTTC.

The chain links TRBV15 to TRBJ2-7, with D possibly TRBD1 on 5 matching bases. There are 14 residues in the CDR3. Deletions cut 0 bases from V and 3 bases from J, with 9 bases between. The germline V gene encodes CDR1 LNHNV and CDR2 YYDKDF (reference sequence). This CDR3 reads CATSRDRVGYEQYF. The DNA of the CDR3 is TGTGCCACCAGCAGAGACAGGGTAGGCTACGAGCAGTACTTC.

V usage is TRBV29-1 and J usage is TRBJ2-1, with TRBD2 matching over 12 bases. Trimming cost V 8 bases and J 0 bases; bases outside gene matches: 8. The CDR3 has 16 amino acids. The germline V gene encodes CDR1 SQVTM and CDR2 ANQGSEA. CDR3 in amino acids: CSRTSGDLSSYNEQFF. The CDR3 DNA reads TGCAGCCGGACTAGCGGGGACTTAAGCTCCTACAATGAGCAGTTCTTC.

The chain couples TRBV7-3 to TRBJ2-1; weak D call: TRBD2 (5 bases). With 5 bases removed from V and 5 bases from J, the gap between germline ends came to 19 bases. CDR1 SGHTA and CDR2 FQGTGA come from the germline V gene. This CDR3 contains 16 residues. CDR3: CASSIKRTLNHNEQFF. The CDR3 DNA follows: TGTGCCAGCAGCATAAAGCGGACCCTTAACCACAATGAGCAGTTCTTC. Combining the CDR3 with reference TRBV7-3 and TRBJ2-1 gives the whole variable domain GAGVSQTPSNKVTEKGKYVELRCDPISGHTALYWYRQSLGQGPEFLIYFQGTGAADDSGLPNDRFFAVRPEGSVSTLKIQRTERGDSAVYLCASSIKRTLNHNEQFFGPGTRLTVL.

V usage is TRBV6-5 and J usage is TRBJ1-1; D remains ambiguous. This CDR3 contains 15 residues. V gave up 5 bases and J gave up 0 bases, with 13 bases separating them. The germline gives CDR1 MNHEY, CDR2 SVGAGI. CDR3 amino acids: CASSLPPEMNTEAFF. CDR3 nucleotides: TGTGCCAGCAGTCTCCCGCCAGAGATGAACACTGAAGCTTTCTTT.

The rearrangement links TRBV15 to TRBJ1-3; the D is unclear. V dropped 8 bases and J dropped 0 bases, with 8 bases sitting between them. Germline V gives CDR1 LNHNV, CDR2 YYDKDF (reference sequence). The CDR3 totals 13 residues. CDR3 sequence (DNA): TGTGCCACCGCCACGAGCTCTGGAAACACCATATATTTT. This codes for CATATSSGNTIYF.

The chain joins TRBV19 to TRBJ1-1; TRBD1 is a possible D gene (6 bases). Germline CDR1 LNHDA, CDR2 SQIVND (reference sequence). V lost 6 bases to trimming and J lost 7 bases, with 12 bases between them. CDR3 length equals 12 residues. In DNA form, the CDR3 reads TGTGCCAGTAGCAGGGACATTAATGAAGCTTTCTTT. Protein sequence: CASSRDINEAFF.

The V call is TRBV6-1, the J call TRBJ2-3, with 7 bases lining up with TRBD1. CDR1 is MNHNS and CDR2 is SASEGT in the germline V gene. The CDR3 is 15 amino acids. Germline trimming cut 4 bases from V and 4 bases from J; bases unmatched to any gene: 8. The chain's CDR3 is CASSGRGFIADTQYF. The CDR3 DNA reads as TGTGCCAGCAGTGGCAGGGGGTTTATTGCAGATACGCAGTATTTT.

The J gene is TRBJ2-1, the V gene TRBV19; 9 bases match TRBD1. J gave up 8 bases and V 5 bases, and 10 bases lay outside the gene matches. CDR1 and CDR2 from the germline V gene are LNHDA and SQIVND (reference sequence). The CDR3 totals 15 residues. The chain's CDR3 is CASSPTGGDGDEQFF. The DNA of the CDR3 is TGTGCCAGTAGTCCGACAGGGGGGGATGGGGATGAGCAGTTCTTC.

This clone has only a few counts. The chain recombines TRBV7-2 with TRBJ2-6, with a tentative D call TRBD1 (6 bases). Germline V gives CDR1 SGHTA, CDR2 FQGNSA. There are 16 residues in the CDR3. V gave up 3 bases and J gave up 1 base, with 10 bases separating them. The CDR3 region has the DNA TGTGCCAGCAGCTTTCAGGGGTGGTCTGGGGCCAACGTCCTGACTTTC. The encoded protein is CASSFQGWSGANVLTF.

The chain links TRBV2 to TRBJ1-5; weak D call: TRBD1 (5 bases). CDR1 and CDR2 (germline): SNHLY, FYNNEI. The CDR3 is made up of 13 amino acids. V dropped 8 bases and J dropped 7 bases, with 15 bases sitting between them. In nucleotides, the CDR3 is TGTGCCAGCGGCAGGGAAGGCGAACAGCCCCAGCATTTT. Amino acids: CASGREGEQPQHF.

The chain couples TRBV7-2 to TRBJ2-1; D is unclear. Germline CDR1 is SGHTA and CDR2 is FQGNSA. V was trimmed by 5 bases and J by 9 bases, leaving 17 bases between them. The CDR3 has 14 residues. The CDR3 is CASSQHGQSSEQFF. The CDR3 DNA reads as TGTGCCAGCAGCCAGCACGGTCAGTCATCTGAGCAGTTCTTC.

The chain joins TRBV29-1 to TRBJ2-1; 10 bases match TRBD2. Germline CDR1 SQVTM, CDR2 ANQGSEA. Trimming took 6 bases from V and 4 from J; bases not matched to a gene: 21. This CDR3 has 19 amino acids. The DNA for the CDR3 is TGCAGCGTGCCACCTCGGGGGGCGGTGATAGCGGGAGGATACAATGAGCAGTTCTTC. This codes for CSVPPRGAVIAGGYNEQFF.